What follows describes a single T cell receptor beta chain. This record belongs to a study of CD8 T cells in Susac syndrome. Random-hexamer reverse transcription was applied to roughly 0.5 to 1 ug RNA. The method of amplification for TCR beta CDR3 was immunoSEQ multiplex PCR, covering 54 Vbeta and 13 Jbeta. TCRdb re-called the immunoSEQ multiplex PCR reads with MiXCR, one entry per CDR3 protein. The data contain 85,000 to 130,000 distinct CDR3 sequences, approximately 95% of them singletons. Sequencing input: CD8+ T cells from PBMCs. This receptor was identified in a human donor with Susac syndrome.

As DNA, the CDR3 is TGCGCCAGCAGCCCGGGGGGGGCGCCGGGCACAGATACGCAGTATTTT. It encodes CASSPGGAPGTDTQYF. The chain links TRBV5-1 to TRBJ2-3; the match to TRBD2 covers 8 bases. The CDR3 spans 16 residues. The V gene end was trimmed by 4 bases and the J gene end by 1 base; junction bases not matched to a gene: 8. The germline CDR1 and CDR2 sequences are SGHRS and YFSETQ.